This TCR beta chain was sequenced in a study of siplizumab effects on memory and regulatory T cells. Study-wide results and caveats: Few alloreactive clones mapped to unstimulated subsets. A significant reduction in alloreactive sequences traceable to unstimulated CD4+ memory cells was produced by siplizumab. Naive T cells seemed more diverse than memory cells and seemed major alloresponse contributors.

Sequenced by immunoSEQ multiplex PCR; TCRdb stores in-frame clones only, minus some. The data contain more than 85,000 clones, approximately 92% of them singletons. Trimming removed 0 bases from V and 3 bases from J, with 13 bases in between. Germline CDR1 is SGHRS and CDR2 is YFSETQ. This CDR3 has 15 amino acids. On this clone: Its specificity is not known.

This chain connects TRBV5-1 to TRBJ2-7, with a weak D call TRBD1 (6 bases). Source material: CD4+ T cells sorted from blood. This TCR came from a human donor in good health. This CDR3 reads CASSLAPGQNYEQYF. The CDR3 DNA sequence: TGCGCCAGCAGCTTGGCCCCCGGACAGAACTACGAGCAGTACTTC.